The sequence of this TCR beta chain was determined in a study of post-analysis software for immune sequencing data. Unique molecular identifiers were built into the TCR beta cDNA libraries. MiXCR was run by TCRdb on the PCR reads, yielding one entry per CDR3 protein. Among about 200,000 distinct CDR3 sequences listed, over 25% were seen once. Study-wide points: Controls had lower frequencies than patients of four or five TRBV segments, which included TRBV5-6, TRBV5-1 and TRBV20-1.

CDR3 length: 17 amino acids. The germline CDR1 and CDR2 sequences are SEHNR and FQNEAQ (reference sequence). V was clipped by 4 bases and J by 0 bases, with 16 bases between them. This clonotype was picked up a small number of times. Its antigen is unknown. Specimen: blood. The chain links TRBV7-9 to TRBJ2-1, with D perhaps matching TRBD2 (6 bases). The TCR sequence derives from a girl between 2 and 17 years old with multiple sclerosis. In nucleotides, the CDR3 is TGTGCCAGCAGCTCCCTGACTAGTTTCAGCTCCTACAATGAGCAGTTCTTC. This gives the protein CASSSLTSFSSYNEQFF.